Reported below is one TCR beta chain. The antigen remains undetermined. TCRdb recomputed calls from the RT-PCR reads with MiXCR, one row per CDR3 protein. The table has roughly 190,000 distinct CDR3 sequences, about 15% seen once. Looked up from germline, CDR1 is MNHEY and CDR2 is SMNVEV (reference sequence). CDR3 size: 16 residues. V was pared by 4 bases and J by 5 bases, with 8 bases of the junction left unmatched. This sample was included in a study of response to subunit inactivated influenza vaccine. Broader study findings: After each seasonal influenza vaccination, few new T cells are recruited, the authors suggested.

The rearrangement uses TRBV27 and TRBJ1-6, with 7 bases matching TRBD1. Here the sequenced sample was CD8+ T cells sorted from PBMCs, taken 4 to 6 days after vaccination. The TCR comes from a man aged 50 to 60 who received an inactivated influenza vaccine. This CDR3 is CASSWGGTVNNSPLHF. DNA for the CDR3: TGTGCCAGCAGTTGGGGGGGGACAGTGAATAATTCACCCCTCCACTTT.